This TCR beta chain appears in the sequencing data of a study of vaccination and CD4 T cells after COVID-19. Study in general: Collection of post-COVID samples occurred a median around 94 days after diagnosis, spanning a range of 35 to 161. The interval from dose two to post-vaccine sampling had a median of about 66 days, and it ranged from 14 to 241.

Sequenced with the Oncomine TCR Beta short-read assay was DNA taken from cultured CD4+ T cells. Each CDR3 protein gets one entry after TCRdb re-called the PCR reads with MiXCR. This sample has tens of thousands of distinct CDR3 sequences, with 35% to 40% found just once. Treatment indicated: approximately 10-day PBMC culture with coronavirus spike peptide pools or control peptides (ViraFEST assay). Convalescent patients tested SARS-CoV-2 PCR positive from March to December 2020, before Alpha, Beta and Delta emerged. Wells contained some 1.9 million PBMCs each, and these were cultured with about 9.1 IU/ml IL-2 and 9 to 10 ug/ml peptide pools. Note on this clonotype: Its target is not known.

V was clipped by 4 bases and J by 8 bases, with 16 bases between them. Per germline, CDR1 SGHTA and CDR2 FQGTGA. The CDR3 runs 14 residues. Here the sequenced sample was CD4+ T cells from blood, cultured in vitro, taken before SARS-CoV-2 vaccination. The sequence derives from a human donor who had recovered from COVID-19. V and J are TRBV7-3 and TRBJ2-3; D assignment may be TRBD1 or TRBD2 (5 bases each). The CDR3 bases are TGTGCCAGCAGCTACAGGCCCTTCGGGGCTACGCAGTATTTT. This gives the protein CASSYRPFGATQYF.